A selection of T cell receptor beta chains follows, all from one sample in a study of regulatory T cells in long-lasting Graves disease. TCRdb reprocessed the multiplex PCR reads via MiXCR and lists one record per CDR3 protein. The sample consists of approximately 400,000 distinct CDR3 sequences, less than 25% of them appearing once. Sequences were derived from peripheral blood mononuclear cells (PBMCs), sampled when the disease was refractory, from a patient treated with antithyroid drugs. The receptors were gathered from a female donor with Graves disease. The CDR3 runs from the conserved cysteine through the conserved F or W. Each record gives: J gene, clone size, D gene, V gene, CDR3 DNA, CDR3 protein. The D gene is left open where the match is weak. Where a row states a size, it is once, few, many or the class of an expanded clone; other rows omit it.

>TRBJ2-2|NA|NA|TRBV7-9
TGTGCCAGCAGCCCTCGGATAGGGGCCGGGGAGCTGTTTTTT
CASSPRIGAGELFF
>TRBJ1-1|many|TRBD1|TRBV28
TGTGCCAGCAGTTCATCCCGGGACAGGGGGACTGAAGCTTTCTTT
CASSSSRDRGTEAFF
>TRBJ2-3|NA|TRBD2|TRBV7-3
TGTGCCAGCAGCTCCAGCGGGACGGCGGCAGATACGCAGTATTTT
CASSSSGTAADTQYF
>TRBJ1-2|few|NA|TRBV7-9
TGTGCCAGCAGCTTAGACCCCCCCCTTGTCTATGGCTACACCTTC
CASSLDPPLVYGYTF
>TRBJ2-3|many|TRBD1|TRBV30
TGTGCCTGGTCGGGGACAGCACATACAGATACGCAGTATTTT
CAWSGTAHTDTQYF
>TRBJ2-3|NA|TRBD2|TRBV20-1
TGCAGTGCTGTCAGTGGGGCTAGCGGGAATACGCAGTATTTT
CSAVSGASGNTQYF
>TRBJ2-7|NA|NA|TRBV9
TGTGCCAGCAGCGTAGAGTCAGGGGTACTCTGGGAGCAGTACTTC
CASSVESGVLWEQYF
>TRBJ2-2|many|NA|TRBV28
TGTGCCAGCAGTTCCACGGACACCGGGGAGCTGTTTTTT
CASSSTDTGELFF
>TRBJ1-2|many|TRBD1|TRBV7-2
TGTGCCAGCAGCTCCCGCGGACAGGGGGCTTATGGCTACACCTTC
CASSSRGQGAYGYTF
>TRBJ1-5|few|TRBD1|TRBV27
TGTGCCAGCAGTTCTCAGGGGGCAGGTAATCAGCCCCAGCATTTT
CASSSQGAGNQPQHF
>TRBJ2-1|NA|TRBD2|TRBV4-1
TGCGCCAGCAGCCAAGACCCCTTACTAGCGGGAGGCTACAATGAGCAGTTCTTC
CASSQDPLLAGGYNEQFF
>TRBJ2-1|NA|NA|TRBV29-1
TGCAGCGTCGGACGGGACTCCTACAATGAGCAGTTCTTC
CSVGRDSYNEQFF
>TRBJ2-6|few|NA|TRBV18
TGTGCCAGCTCACCTGGGGCTGGGGCCAACGTCCTGACTTTC
CASSPGAGANVLTF
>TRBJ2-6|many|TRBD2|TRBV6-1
TGTGCCACGGGAGGCCAGCCTGGGGCCAACGTCCTGACTTTC
CATGGQPGANVLTF
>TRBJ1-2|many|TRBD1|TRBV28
TGTGCCAGCAAAAATCGACAGGGCTATGGCTACACCTTC
CASKNRQGYGYTF
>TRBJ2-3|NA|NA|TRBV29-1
TGCAGCTTTGAGCCCGCAGATACGCAGTATTTT
CSFEPADTQYF